Detailed here is one TCR beta chain. The target antigen is unknown. Between the trimmed V and J ends, which lost 5 bases and 3 bases, there was a span of 8 bases. The CDR3 has 13 amino acids. The germline gives CDR1 SGHRS, CDR2 YFSETQ. This sample stems from a study of shared clonotypes between healthy human individuals. Across the study: Used for every donor were three CD4 naive, three CD4 memory, two CD8 naive and one CD8 memory plate. Study-level results: Estimated clonotype richness was generally higher in naive than memory subsets.

Around 200 ng DNA, tens of thousands of T cell genomes, went into each sorted-subset replicate PCR. Produced via immunoSEQ multiplex PCR; TCRdb's table is partial and in-frame only. In the table there are 550,000 to 700,000 clones, roughly 73% of which are singletons. The chain employs TRBV5-1 and TRBJ1-4; the D is unclear. Material: memory CD4+ T cells sorted from blood. The subset: CD45RA-negative fraction. The TCR sequence derives from a woman aged 25 to 39 in good health. CDR3 coding DNA: TGCGCCAGCAGAGCAGACTCTAATGAAAAACTGTTTTTT. Translating gives CASRADSNEKLFF.